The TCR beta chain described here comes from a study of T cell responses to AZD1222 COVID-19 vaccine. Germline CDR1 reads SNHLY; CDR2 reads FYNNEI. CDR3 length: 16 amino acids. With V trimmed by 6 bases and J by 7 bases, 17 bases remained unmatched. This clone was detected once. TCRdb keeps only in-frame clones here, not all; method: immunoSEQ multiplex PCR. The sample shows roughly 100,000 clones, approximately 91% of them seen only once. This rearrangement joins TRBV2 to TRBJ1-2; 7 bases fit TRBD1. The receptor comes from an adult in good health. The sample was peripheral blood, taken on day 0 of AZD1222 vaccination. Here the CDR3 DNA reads TGTGCCAGCAGCACAACCGGGACAGCAATCTTCCGTGGCTACACCTTC. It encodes CASSTTGTAIFRGYTF. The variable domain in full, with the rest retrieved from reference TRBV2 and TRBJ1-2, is EPEVTQTPSHQVTQMGQEVILRCVPISNHLYFYWYRQILGQKVEFLVSFYNNEISEKSEIFDDQFSVERPDGSNFTLKIRSTKLEDSAMYFCASSTTGTAIFRGYTFGSGTRLTVV.